This entry lists 4 T cell receptor beta chains sequenced from one sample in a study of cytomegalovirus exposure and HLA in healthy donors. Primers for the PCR totalled 60 Vbeta and 13 Jbeta. Using immunoSEQ multiplex PCR, the repertoire was profiled, and TCRdb retains in-frame clones only, with some absent. The listing contains 70,000 to 80,000 clones. The sequencing sample was made of PBMCs. The source of these receptors is a man between 40 and 49 years old in good health and CMV-seronegative.

V usage is TRBV5-6 and J usage is TRBJ2-2; D gene unclear. CDR1 and CDR2 from the germline V gene are SGHDT and YYEEEE. This CDR3 has 15 amino acids. V shed 5 bases and J shed 2 bases, with 13 bases lying between them. CDR3 residues: CASRPTVRNTGELFF. DNA for the CDR3: TGTGCCAGCAGACCCACAGTCCGCAACACCGGGGAGCTGTTTTTT.

The V call is TRBV7-3, the J call TRBJ1-6; D gene ambiguous. Trimming shortened V by 4 bases and J by 7 bases, and 5 bases separated the two germline ends. The CDR3 totals 12 residues. CDR1 is SGHTA and CDR2 is FQGTGA in the germline V gene. CDR3 in amino acids: CASSSQNSPLHF. For the CDR3, the DNA is TGTGCCAGCAGCTCACAAAATTCACCCCTCCACTTT.

This chain joins TRBV19 and TRBJ2-7, with 7 nucleotides matching TRBD1. Trimming at V came to 6 bases and at J to 5 bases, leaving 7 bases not matched to a gene. The CDR3 runs 13 residues. Germline values: CDR1 LNHDA, CDR2 SQIVND (reference sequence). This CDR3 is CASSLGQNNEQYF. CDR3 nucleotides: TGTGCCAGTAGCCTGGGACAGAACAACGAGCAGTACTTC. Looking up the rest from reference TRBV19 and TRBJ2-7 gives the full variable domain: DGGITQSPKYLFRKEGQNVTLSCEQNLNHDAMYWYRQDPGQGLRLIYYSQIVNDFQKGDIAEGYSVSREKKESFPLTVTSAQKNPTAFYLCASSLGQNNEQYFGPGTRLTVT.

The V gene is TRBV9, the J gene TRBJ1-1, with D perhaps TRBD1 (6 bases). The CDR3 is made up of 15 amino acids. The V gene's germline CDR1 is SGDLS and CDR2 YYNGEE. V gave up 0 bases and J gave up 0 bases, with 9 bases separating them. CDR3 DNA: TGTGCCAGCAGCGTAGGGGGGCAGCTGAACACTGAAGCTTTCTTT. Translating gives CASSVGGQLNTEAFF. The full variable domain, rest sourced from reference TRBV9 and TRBJ1-1, is DSGVTQTPKHLITATGQRVTLRCSPRSGDLSVYWYQQSLDQGLQFLIQYYNGEERAKGNILERFSAQQFPDLHSELNLSSLELGDSALYFCASSVGGQLNTEAFFGQGTRLTVV.